A selection of T cell receptor beta chains follows, all from one sample in a study of cytotoxic CD8 clonotypes in ibrutinib-treated CLL. TCRdb keeps only in-frame clones here, not all; method: immunoSEQ multiplex PCR. The repertoire includes some 160,000 clones, more than 65% of them detected once, and roughly 2% sits in the top ten. Sequencing was performed on PBMCs, taken after 12 months of ibrutinib treatment. Receptors were obtained from a human donor with chronic lymphocytic leukemia. The CDR3 runs from the conserved cysteine through the conserved F or W. The D gene is left open where the match is weak. Not every row has a clone size; where given, it reads once, few, many or a size class.

v_gene: TRBV13; j_gene: TRBJ2-3; abundance: NA; d_gene: NA; CDR3aa: CASSLRWGSGGPDTQYF; CDR3nt: TGTGCCAGCAGCTTACGGTGGGGTAGCGGAGGGCCAGATACGCAGTATTTT
v_gene: TRBV11-2; j_gene: TRBJ2-6; abundance: NA; d_gene: NA; CDR3aa: CASSPRQLRANVLTF; CDR3nt: TGTGCCAGCAGCCCAAGACAGCTACGGGCCAACGTCCTGACTTTC
v_gene: TRBV23-1; j_gene: TRBJ1-4; abundance: NA; d_gene: NA; CDR3aa: CASSQLLARDCNEKLFF; CDR3nt: TGCGCCAGCAGTCAACTCCTCGCGCGGGACTGTAATGAAAAACTGTTTTTT
v_gene: TRBV4-1; j_gene: TRBJ2-7; abundance: NA; d_gene: TRBD2; CDR3aa: CASSRSGSNEQYF; CDR3nt: TGCGCCAGCAGCCGTAGCGGGAGCAACGAGCAGTACTTC
v_gene: TRBV5-1; j_gene: TRBJ1-1; abundance: NA; d_gene: TRBD1; CDR3aa: CASSLLQGGGTEAFF; CDR3nt: TGCGCCAGCAGCCTTTTACAGGGGGGAGGCACTGAAGCTTTCTTT
v_gene: TRBV19; j_gene: TRBJ1-3; abundance: NA; d_gene: NA; CDR3aa: CASSVRGVSGNTIYF; CDR3nt: TGTGCCAGTAGTGTCAGGGGAGTCTCTGGAAACACCATATATTTT
v_gene: TRBV6-1; j_gene: TRBJ1-1; abundance: many; d_gene: NA; CDR3aa: CASSPARQGQAFF; CDR3nt: TGTGCCAGCAGCCCCGCCCGTCAGGGGCAAGCTTTCTTT
v_gene: TRBV19; j_gene: TRBJ2-2; abundance: NA; d_gene: TRBD1; CDR3aa: CASSVSSGTGTGELFF; CDR3nt: TGTGCCAGTAGTGTCTCCTCCGGGACAGGGACCGGGGAGCTGTTTTTT
v_gene: TRBV7-6; j_gene: TRBJ1-3; abundance: NA; d_gene: NA; CDR3aa: CASSLEQLTSGNTIYF; CDR3nt: TGTGCCAGCAGCTTAGAACAGCTTACCTCTGGAAACACCATATATTTT
v_gene: TRBV4-3; j_gene: TRBJ1-2; abundance: NA; d_gene: TRBD1; CDR3aa: CASSQDSMGQGYGYTF; CDR3nt: TGCGCCAGCAGCCAAGACAGCATGGGACAGGGGTATGGCTACACCTTC
v_gene: TRBV19; j_gene: TRBJ1-2; abundance: NA; d_gene: NA; CDR3aa: CASIPGRTINYGYTF; CDR3nt: TGTGCCAGTATCCCCGGACGAACTATTAACTATGGCTACACCTTC
v_gene: TRBV10-3; j_gene: TRBJ1-1; abundance: NA; d_gene: NA; CDR3aa: CAISGGDGAEAFF; CDR3nt: TGTGCCATCAGTGGGGGCGACGGGGCTGAAGCTTTCTTT
v_gene: TRBV29-1; j_gene: TRBJ1-2; abundance: NA; d_gene: TRBD1; CDR3aa: CSVGQGGYGYTF; CDR3nt: TGCAGCGTTGGACAGGGGGGCTATGGCTACACCTTC
v_gene: TRBV27; j_gene: TRBJ2-7; abundance: NA; d_gene: TRBD2; CDR3aa: CASSPLGRGGYEQYF; CDR3nt: TGTGCCAGCAGTCCCTTGGGGCGGGGGGGCTACGAGCAGTACTTC
v_gene: TRBV2; j_gene: TRBJ2-3; abundance: NA; d_gene: TRBD2; CDR3aa: CASSEGNSGSRGDTQYF; CDR3nt: TGTGCCAGCAGTGAAGGGAATAGCGGGAGTAGGGGAGATACGCAGTATTTT
v_gene: TRBV7-2; j_gene: TRBJ2-1; abundance: NA; d_gene: TRBD1; CDR3aa: CASTSVRASGQEQFF; CDR3nt: TGTGCCAGCACCTCCGTTAGGGCGTCGGGACAGGAGCAGTTCTTC
v_gene: TRBV28; j_gene: TRBJ2-7; abundance: NA; d_gene: NA; CDR3aa: CASKRRDRDYEQYF; CDR3nt: TGTGCCAGCAAACGGCGGGACAGAGACTACGAGCAGTACTTC